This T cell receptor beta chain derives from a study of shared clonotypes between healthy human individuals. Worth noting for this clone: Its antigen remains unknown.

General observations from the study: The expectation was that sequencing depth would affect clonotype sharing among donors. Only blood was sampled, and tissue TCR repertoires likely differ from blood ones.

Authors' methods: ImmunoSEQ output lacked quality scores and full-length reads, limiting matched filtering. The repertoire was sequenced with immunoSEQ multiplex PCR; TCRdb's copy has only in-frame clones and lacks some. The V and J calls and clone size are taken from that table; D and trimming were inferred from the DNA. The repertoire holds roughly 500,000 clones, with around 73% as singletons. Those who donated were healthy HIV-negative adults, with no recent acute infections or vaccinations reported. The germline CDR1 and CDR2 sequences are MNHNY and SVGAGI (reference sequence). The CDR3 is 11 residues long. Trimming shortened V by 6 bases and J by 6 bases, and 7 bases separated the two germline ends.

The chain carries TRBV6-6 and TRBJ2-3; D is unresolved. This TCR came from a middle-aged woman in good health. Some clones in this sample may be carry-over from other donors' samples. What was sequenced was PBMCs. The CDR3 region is CASRRRDTQYF. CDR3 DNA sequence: TGTGCCAGCAGGCGAAGGGATACGCAGTATTTT.